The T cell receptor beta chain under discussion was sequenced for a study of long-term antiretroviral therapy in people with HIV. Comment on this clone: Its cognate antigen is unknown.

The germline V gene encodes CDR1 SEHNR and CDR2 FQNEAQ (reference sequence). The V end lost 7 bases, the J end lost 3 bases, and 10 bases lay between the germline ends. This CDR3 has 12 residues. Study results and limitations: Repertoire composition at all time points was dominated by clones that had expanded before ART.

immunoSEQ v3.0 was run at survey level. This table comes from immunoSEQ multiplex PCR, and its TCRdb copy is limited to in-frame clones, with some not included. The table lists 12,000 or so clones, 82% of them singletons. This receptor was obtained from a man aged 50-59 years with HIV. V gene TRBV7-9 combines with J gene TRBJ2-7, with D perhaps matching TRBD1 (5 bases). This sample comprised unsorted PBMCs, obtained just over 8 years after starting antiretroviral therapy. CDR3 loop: CASTLDSYEQYF. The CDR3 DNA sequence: TGTGCCAGCACCCTAGACAGCTACGAGCAGTACTTC. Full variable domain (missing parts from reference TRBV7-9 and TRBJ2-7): DTGVSQNPRHKITKRGQNVTFRCDPISEHNRLYWYRQTLGQGPEFLTYFQNEAQLEKSRLLSDRFSAERPKGSFSTLEIQRTEQGDSAMYLCASTLDSYEQYFGPGTRLTVT.